Below, one T cell receptor (beta chain) is given with its context. The sample is drawn from a study of blood T cell repertoires in COVID-19. Whole-study context: The samples span acute and convalescent COVID-19 from the United States, Italy and Spain.

The trim removed 4 bases at V and 1 base at J, leaving 4 bases unmatched. The CDR3 consists of 15 residues. Per the germline V gene, CDR1 is LNHNV and CDR2 is YYDKDF (reference sequence). Methods used by the authors: Estimated nucleated cell counts came from reference gene primer amplification. Only in-frame clones appear in the TCRdb table, and some are missing; sequencing was by immunoSEQ multiplex PCR. The V and J calls and clone size come from that table; D and trimming were worked out from the DNA. Of more than 65,000 clones detected, roughly 73% appear once; the ten largest clones hold roughly 48%.

Sequencing was carried out using peripheral blood. The sequence was obtained from a human donor in a cohort sampled during active COVID-19. This sequence joins TRBV15 and TRBJ1-5; TRBD1 matches at 7 bases. CDR3 DNA: TGTGCCACCAGCAAAGGGACAGTAAGCAATCAGCCCCAGCATTTT. Its protein is CATSKGTVSNQPQHF.